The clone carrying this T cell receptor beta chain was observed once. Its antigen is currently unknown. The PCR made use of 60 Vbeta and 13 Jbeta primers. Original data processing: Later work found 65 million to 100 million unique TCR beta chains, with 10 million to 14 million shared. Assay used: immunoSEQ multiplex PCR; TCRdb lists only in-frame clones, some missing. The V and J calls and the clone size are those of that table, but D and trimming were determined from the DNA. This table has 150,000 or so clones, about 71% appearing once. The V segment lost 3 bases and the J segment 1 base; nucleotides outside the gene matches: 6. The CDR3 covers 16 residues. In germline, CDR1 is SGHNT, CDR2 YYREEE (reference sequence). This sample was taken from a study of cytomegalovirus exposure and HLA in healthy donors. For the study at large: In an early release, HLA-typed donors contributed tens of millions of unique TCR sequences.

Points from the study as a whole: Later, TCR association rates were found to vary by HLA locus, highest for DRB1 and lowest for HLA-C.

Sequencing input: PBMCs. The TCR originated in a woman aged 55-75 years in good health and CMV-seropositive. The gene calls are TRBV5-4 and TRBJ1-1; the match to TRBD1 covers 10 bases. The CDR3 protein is CASSSRDRGRNTEAFF. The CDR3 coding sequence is TGTGCCAGCAGCTCCCGGGACAGGGGAAGGAACACTGAAGCTTTCTTT. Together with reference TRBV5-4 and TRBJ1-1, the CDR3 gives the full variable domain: ETGVTQSPTHLIKTRGQQVTLRCSSQSGHNTVSWYQQALGQGPQFIFQYYREEENGRGNFPPRFSGLQFPNYSSELNVNALELDDSALYLCASSSRDRGRNTEAFFGQGTRLTVV.